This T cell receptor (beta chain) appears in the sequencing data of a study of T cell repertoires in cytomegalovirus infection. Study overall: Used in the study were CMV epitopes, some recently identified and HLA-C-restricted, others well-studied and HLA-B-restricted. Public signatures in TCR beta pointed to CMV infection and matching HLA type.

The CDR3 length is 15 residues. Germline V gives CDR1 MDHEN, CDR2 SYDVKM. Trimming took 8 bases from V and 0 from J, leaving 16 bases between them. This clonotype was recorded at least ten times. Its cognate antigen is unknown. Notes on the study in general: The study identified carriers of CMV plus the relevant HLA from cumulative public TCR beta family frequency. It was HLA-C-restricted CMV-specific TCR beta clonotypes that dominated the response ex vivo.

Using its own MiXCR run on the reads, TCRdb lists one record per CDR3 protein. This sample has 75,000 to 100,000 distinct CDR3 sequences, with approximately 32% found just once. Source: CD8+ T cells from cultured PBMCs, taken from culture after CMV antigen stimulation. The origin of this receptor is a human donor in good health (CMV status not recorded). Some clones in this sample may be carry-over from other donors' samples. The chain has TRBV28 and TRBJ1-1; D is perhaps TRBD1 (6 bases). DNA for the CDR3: TGTGCCAGCCAACGTGGGACATCTCTGAACACTGAAGCTTTCTTT. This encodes CASQRGTSLNTEAFF. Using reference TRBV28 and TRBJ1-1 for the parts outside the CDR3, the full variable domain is DVKVTQSSRYLVKRTGEKVFLECVQDMDHENMFWYRQDPGLGLRLIYFSYDVKMKEKGDIPEGYSVSREKKERFSLILESASTNQTSMYLCASQRGTSLNTEAFFGQGTRLTVV.